Listed below are T cell receptor beta chains from one sample, sequenced in a study of control samples from healthy donors and cancer patients. Profiled with immunoSEQ multiplex PCR; TCRdb holds only in-frame clones, not every one. The sample includes 120,000 or so clones, more than 80% seen only once; the top ten take more than 2%. Sequences were obtained from blood. These receptors were taken from a man younger than 35 in good health. The CDR3 runs from the conserved cysteine through the conserved F or W. The D gene is left open where the match is weak. Size values are once, few and many counts, or a class for expanded clones, and some rows have none.

j_call: TRBJ2-5; clone_size: -; v_call: TRBV10-2; d_call: TRBD2; cdr3_length: 18; cdr3_aa: CASSEALLAGGFQETQYF; cdr3_nt: TGCGCCAGCAGTGAGGCCCTACTAGCGGGGGGCTTCCAAGAGACCCAGTACTTC
j_call: TRBJ2-3; clone_size: -; v_call: TRBV21-1; d_call: -; cdr3_length: 13; cdr3_aa: CARRRLEEDTQYF; cdr3_nt: TGTGCCAGGCGGCGCCTCGAAGAGGATACGCAGTATTTT
j_call: TRBJ2-7; clone_size: -; v_call: TRBV30; d_call: TRBD2; cdr3_length: 14; cdr3_aa: CAWSPGRGVQEQYF; cdr3_nt: TGTGCCTGGTCCCCCGGGCGGGGGGTACAGGAGCAGTACTTC
j_call: TRBJ2-1; clone_size: -; v_call: TRBV9; d_call: TRBD2; cdr3_length: 16; cdr3_aa: CASSPHLAGGRDEQFF; cdr3_nt: TGTGCCAGCAGCCCACACCTAGCGGGAGGGAGGGACGAGCAGTTCTTC
j_call: TRBJ2-1; clone_size: -; v_call: TRBV7-3; d_call: -; cdr3_length: 15; cdr3_aa: CASSLQGGSYNEQFF; cdr3_nt: TGTGCCAGCAGCTTACAGGGGGGCTCCTACAATGAGCAGTTCTTC
j_call: TRBJ2-1; clone_size: -; v_call: TRBV4-1; d_call: TRBD2; cdr3_length: 19; cdr3_aa: CASSHIEGLAGAIFNEQFF; cdr3_nt: TGCGCCAGCAGCCACATAGAGGGGCTAGCGGGAGCCATTTTCAATGAGCAGTTCTTC
j_call: TRBJ2-2; clone_size: -; v_call: TRBV6-2/TRBV6-3; d_call: -; cdr3_length: 15; cdr3_aa: CASSYTGTNTGELFF; cdr3_nt: TGTGCCAGCAGTTATACGGGGACCAACACCGGGGAGCTGTTTTTT
j_call: TRBJ2-2; clone_size: -; v_call: TRBV7-2; d_call: -; cdr3_length: 18; cdr3_aa: CASSLARLTITNTGELFF; cdr3_nt: TGTGCCAGCAGCTTAGCGCGGTTAACAATCACGAACACCGGGGAGCTGTTTTTT
j_call: TRBJ1-6; clone_size: -; v_call: TRBV2; d_call: TRBD1; cdr3_length: 16; cdr3_aa: CASRKGQGRTDSPLHF; cdr3_nt: TGTGCCAGCAGGAAGGGACAGGGAAGAACGGATTCACCCCTCCACTTT
j_call: TRBJ1-5; clone_size: -; v_call: TRBV7-8; d_call: TRBD1; cdr3_length: 16; cdr3_aa: CASSSTGGRSNQPQHF; cdr3_nt: TGTGCCAGCAGCTCAACAGGGGGCCGGAGCAATCAGCCCCAGCATTTT
j_call: TRBJ1-5; clone_size: -; v_call: TRBV5-8; d_call: -; cdr3_length: 13; cdr3_aa: CASSLDSNQPQHF; cdr3_nt: TGTGCCAGCAGCCTCGACAGCAATCAGCCCCAGCATTTT
j_call: TRBJ2-6; clone_size: -; v_call: TRBV10-2; d_call: -; cdr3_length: 17; cdr3_aa: CASSIARTVSGANVLTF; cdr3_nt: TGCGCCAGCAGTATCGCGAGGACAGTCTCTGGGGCCAACGTCCTGACTTTC
j_call: TRBJ2-6; clone_size: once; v_call: TRBV25-1; d_call: -; cdr3_length: 16; cdr3_aa: CASSAADNSGANVLTF; cdr3_nt: TGTGCCAGCTCGGCGGCGGACAACTCTGGGGCCAACGTCCTGACTTTC
j_call: TRBJ2-2; clone_size: -; v_call: TRBV14; d_call: TRBD2; cdr3_length: 18; cdr3_aa: CASSQESGTSLNTGELFF; cdr3_nt: TGTGCCAGCAGCCAAGAATCCGGGACTAGCCTAAACACCGGGGAGCTGTTTTTT
j_call: TRBJ1-5; clone_size: -; v_call: TRBV21-1; d_call: -; cdr3_length: 16; cdr3_aa: CASSKWGLHSNQPQHF; cdr3_nt: TGTGCCAGCAGCAAATGGGGTTTACATAGCAATCAGCCCCAGCATTTT
j_call: TRBJ2-2; clone_size: -; v_call: TRBV11-2; d_call: TRBD1; cdr3_length: 17; cdr3_aa: CASSLGYGQGATGELFF; cdr3_nt: TGTGCCAGCAGCTTAGGTTACGGACAGGGGGCCACCGGGGAGCTGTTTTTT
j_call: TRBJ2-6; clone_size: -; v_call: TRBV4-1; d_call: -; cdr3_length: 15; cdr3_aa: CASKEVGTGANVLTF; cdr3_nt: TGCGCCAGCAAGGAGGTAGGGACTGGGGCCAACGTCCTGACTTTC
j_call: TRBJ1-4; clone_size: once; v_call: TRBV30; d_call: -; cdr3_length: 14; cdr3_aa: CAWMGRMINEKLFF; cdr3_nt: TGTGCCTGGATGGGGCGAATGATTAATGAAAAACTGTTTTTT
j_call: TRBJ2-5; clone_size: once; v_call: TRBV11-2; d_call: TRBD2; cdr3_length: 14; cdr3_aa: CASSLVLAGETQYF; cdr3_nt: TGTGCCAGCAGCTTAGTACTAGCGGGAGAGACCCAGTACTTC
j_call: TRBJ2-2; clone_size: -; v_call: TRBV10-3; d_call: TRBD2; cdr3_length: 18; cdr3_aa: CAISGGTSGASNTGELFF; cdr3_nt: TGTGCCATCAGTGGAGGGACTAGCGGGGCCTCGAACACCGGGGAGCTGTTTTTT
j_call: TRBJ1-5; clone_size: -; v_call: TRBV10-3; d_call: TRBD1; cdr3_length: 14; cdr3_aa: CAISATGGVQPQHF; cdr3_nt: TGTGCCATCAGTGCGACAGGGGGCGTTCAGCCCCAGCATTTT
j_call: TRBJ1-4; clone_size: -; v_call: TRBV15; d_call: -; cdr3_length: 19; cdr3_aa: CATSSINSNKGRANEKLFF; cdr3_nt: TGTGCCACCAGCTCAATAAACTCAAACAAGGGCAGGGCTAATGAAAAACTGTTTTTT
j_call: TRBJ2-2; clone_size: -; v_call: TRBV5-1; d_call: -; cdr3_length: 14; cdr3_aa: CASTTQGGTGELFF; cdr3_nt: TGCGCCAGCACGACCCAGGGTGGGACCGGGGAGCTGTTTTTT
j_call: TRBJ1-3; clone_size: few; v_call: TRBV19; d_call: TRBD1; cdr3_length: 15; cdr3_aa: CASSMGDSSGNTIYF; cdr3_nt: TGTGCCAGTAGTATGGGGGACAGCTCTGGAAACACCATATATTTT
j_call: TRBJ2-2; clone_size: -; v_call: TRBV12-5; d_call: TRBD1; cdr3_length: 18; cdr3_aa: CASGLISGRGSNTGELFF; cdr3_nt: TGTGCTAGTGGTTTGATCTCCGGCAGGGGGTCGAACACCGGGGAGCTGTTTTTT
j_call: TRBJ2-3; clone_size: -; v_call: TRBV11-2; d_call: -; cdr3_length: 15; cdr3_aa: CASSLAGKLTDTQYF; cdr3_nt: TGTGCCAGCAGCTTAGCCGGGAAACTCACAGATACGCAGTATTTT
j_call: TRBJ1-2; clone_size: -; v_call: TRBV14; d_call: TRBD1; cdr3_length: 13; cdr3_aa: CASSKGTGMGYTF; cdr3_nt: TGTGCCAGCAGCAAGGGGACAGGGATGGGCTACACCTTC
j_call: TRBJ2-7; clone_size: -; v_call: TRBV7-4; d_call: -; cdr3_length: 17; cdr3_aa: CASSSNYRTCRTYEQYF; cdr3_nt: TGTGCCAGCAGCTCCAATTACCGGACGTGCAGGACCTACGAGCAGTACTTC
j_call: TRBJ2-2; clone_size: -; v_call: TRBV5-1; d_call: -; cdr3_length: 15; cdr3_aa: CASSSRATNTGELFF; cdr3_nt: TGCGCCAGCAGCTCCCGGGCCACGAACACCGGGGAGCTGTTTTTT
j_call: TRBJ2-4; clone_size: -; v_call: TRBV7-3; d_call: -; cdr3_length: 16; cdr3_aa: CASSPGQEWAKNIQYF; cdr3_nt: TGTGCCAGCAGCCCCGGACAAGAATGGGCCAAAAACATTCAGTACTTC
j_call: TRBJ1-1; clone_size: -; v_call: TRBV29-1; d_call: -; cdr3_length: 12; cdr3_aa: CSVGASGNEAFF; cdr3_nt: TGCAGCGTTGGGGCTTCGGGAAATGAAGCTTTCTTT
j_call: TRBJ2-3; clone_size: -; v_call: TRBV19; d_call: -; cdr3_length: 13; cdr3_aa: CASSIDRGDTQYF; cdr3_nt: TGTGCCAGTAGTATAGACCGGGGGGATACGCAGTATTTT
j_call: TRBJ1-2; clone_size: once; v_call: TRBV28; d_call: TRBD1; cdr3_length: 19; cdr3_aa: CASSFEVTGTGGNNYGYTF; cdr3_nt: TGTGCCAGCAGTTTCGAAGTAACCGGGACAGGGGGCAATAACTATGGCTACACCTTC
j_call: TRBJ1-1; clone_size: -; v_call: TRBV7-3; d_call: -; cdr3_length: 13; cdr3_aa: CASSFGLNTEAFF; cdr3_nt: TGTGCCAGCAGCTTCGGCTTGAACACTGAAGCTTTCTTT
j_call: TRBJ1-3; clone_size: -; v_call: TRBV18; d_call: -; cdr3_length: 15; cdr3_aa: CASSPGGFSGNTIYF; cdr3_nt: TGTGCCAGCTCACCGGGGGGGTTCTCTGGAAACACCATATATTTT
j_call: TRBJ1-1; clone_size: -; v_call: TRBV28; d_call: -; cdr3_length: 16; cdr3_aa: CASSLWGGSMNTEAFF; cdr3_nt: TGTGCCAGCAGTTTATGGGGGGGCAGCATGAACACTGAAGCTTTCTTT
j_call: TRBJ1-4; clone_size: -; v_call: TRBV7-2; d_call: TRBD1; cdr3_length: 15; cdr3_aa: CASSLWGQGDEKLFF; cdr3_nt: TGTGCCAGCAGCTTATGGGGACAGGGGGATGAAAAACTGTTTTTT
j_call: TRBJ2-2; clone_size: -; v_call: TRBV19; d_call: TRBD2; cdr3_length: 17; cdr3_aa: CASSVFPGLAFPGELFF; cdr3_nt: TGTGCCAGTAGTGTCTTCCCGGGACTAGCCTTTCCCGGGGAGCTGTTTTTT
j_call: TRBJ2-6; clone_size: -; v_call: TRBV7-2; d_call: -; cdr3_length: 15; cdr3_aa: CASVFRGVGANVLTF; cdr3_nt: TGTGCCAGCGTGTTTAGAGGGGTCGGGGCCAACGTCCTGACTTTC
j_call: TRBJ1-5; clone_size: -; v_call: TRBV10-3; d_call: -; cdr3_length: 16; cdr3_aa: CAISERGPASNQPQHF; cdr3_nt: TGTGCCATCAGTGAGAGGGGCCCAGCCAGCAATCAGCCCCAGCATTTT
j_call: TRBJ2-3; clone_size: -; v_call: TRBV28; d_call: TRBD2; cdr3_length: 17; cdr3_aa: CASSPAGPHLGTDTQYF; cdr3_nt: TGTGCCAGCAGTCCAGCGGGACCGCACTTGGGTACAGATACGCAGTATTTT
j_call: TRBJ2-3; clone_size: -; v_call: TRBV11-2; d_call: -; cdr3_length: 13; cdr3_aa: CASSGPSTDTQYF; cdr3_nt: TGTGCCAGCAGCGGCCCTAGCACAGATACGCAGTATTTT